Detailed here is one T cell receptor beta chain. The method was immunoSEQ multiplex PCR; TCRdb's version includes in-frame clones alone and lacks a portion of them. This table has around 370,000 clones, 88% appearing once. The source of the sample is a study of blood T cell repertoires in COVID-19. Study summary: The samples span acute and convalescent COVID-19 from the United States, Italy and Spain.

Sequencing input: PBMCs or T cells enriched from blood (not recorded which). The sequence was collected from a woman between 18 and 29 years old who had recovered from COVID-19.

CDR3 in amino acids: CASSPGDRVEYEQYF. Written as DNA, the CDR3 is TGCGCCAGCAGCCCCGGCGACAGGGTGGAGTACGAGCAGTACTTC. The genes are TRBV5-1 and TRBJ2-7; TRBD1 aligns across 7 bases. After removal of 4 bases from V and 4 bases from J, the junction contained 11 bases not matched to a gene. Germline loops: CDR1 SGHRS, CDR2 YFSETQ. The CDR3 extends over 15 amino acids. Variable domain in full (rest from reference TRBV5-1 and TRBJ2-7): KAGVTQTPRYLIKTRGQQVTLSCSPISGHRSVSWYQQTPGQGLQFLFEYFSETQRNKGNFPGRFSGRQFSNSRSEMNVSTLELGDSALYLCASSPGDRVEYEQYFGPGTRLTVT.